Listed below are T cell receptor beta chains from one sample, sequenced in a study of blood T cell repertoires in COVID-19. The protocol was immunoSEQ multiplex PCR, while the TCRdb copy is restricted to in-frame clones and leaves out a portion. Here the sample spans tens of thousands of clones, 70% to 90% being singletons. Sequencing was performed on peripheral blood. Receptors were obtained from a human donor in a cohort sampled during active COVID-19. CDR3s include the opening cysteine and the closing phenylalanine or tryptophan. The D gene is left open where the match is weak. Some rows have no size entry. The others give once, few or many, or a class for an expanded clone.

j_call,clone_size,cdr3_length,v_call,d_call,cdr3_aa,cdr3_nt
TRBJ2-1,once,15,TRBV19,TRBD2,CASTSGELAGVEQFF,TGTGCCAGTACCTCAGGAGAGCTAGCGGGAGTTGAGCAGTTCTTC
TRBJ1-4,-,16,TRBV5-1,-,CASSLAPAGANEKLFF,TGCGCCAGCAGCTTGGCCCCGGCAGGGGCTAATGAAAAACTGTTTTTT
TRBJ1-4,-,11,TRBV7-9,-,CASSSSEKLFF,TGTGCCAGCAGCTCTAGTGAAAAACTGTTTTTT
TRBJ1-1,-,14,TRBV11-1,-,CASSSGTTNTEAFF,TGTGCCAGCAGCTCCGGGACAACGAACACTGAAGCTTTCTTT
TRBJ2-3,-,17,TRBV4-1,TRBD2,CASSQESGRANTDTQYF,TGCGCCAGCAGCCAGGAAAGCGGGAGGGCCAACACAGATACGCAGTATTTT
TRBJ1-1,-,14,TRBV11-2,TRBD1,CASSLTGGNTEAFF,TGTGCCAGCAGCTTAACAGGGGGAAACACTGAAGCTTTCTTT
TRBJ2-2,few,13,TRBV10-3,-,CASTGVNTGELFF,TGTGCCAGTACAGGTGTTAACACCGGGGAGCTGTTTTTT
TRBJ2-1,once,15,TRBV4-1,-,CASSQDTGEGNEQFF,TGCGCCAGCAGCCAAGACACGGGAGAAGGCAATGAGCAGTTCTTC
TRBJ2-7,-,12,TRBV5-6,TRBD1,CASSQDRRSQYF,TGTGCCAGCAGCCAGGACAGGAGGTCGCAGTACTTC
TRBJ2-1,-,16,TRBV7-3,-,CASSLQGGSSYNEQFF,TGTGCCAGCAGCTTACAGGGAGGAAGCTCCTACAATGAGCAGTTCTTC
TRBJ1-6,-,16,TRBV28,-,CASSLAYRENNSPLHF,TGTGCCAGCAGTTTAGCGTACAGGGAGAATAATTCACCCCTCCACTTT
TRBJ2-7,-,12,TRBV3-1/TRBV3-2,-,CASSRTPYEQYF,TGTGCCAGCAGCCGGACACCCTACGAGCAGTACTTC
TRBJ2-5,-,18,TRBV1,-,CTSSRSTGTDMSQETQYF,TGCACCAGCAGCCGTTCGACCGGGACAGACATGTCCCAAGAGACCCAGTACTTC
TRBJ1-1,-,14,TRBV19,TRBD1,CASSTGGSFTEAFF,TGTGCCAGTAGTACAGGGGGCTCTTTCACTGAAGCTTTCTTT
TRBJ2-1,-,17,TRBV9,TRBD2,CASSVEGAGGPYNEQFF,TGTGCCAGCAGCGTAGAGGGAGCGGGAGGGCCCTACAATGAGCAGTTCTTC
TRBJ2-7,-,14,TRBV6-2/TRBV6-3,TRBD2,CASSYGTSGYEQYF,TGTGCCAGCAGTTACGGGACTAGCGGCTACGAGCAGTACTTC
TRBJ2-7,-,16,TRBV19,TRBD2,CASSMGLAGGTYEQYF,TGTGCCAGTAGTATGGGACTAGCGGGAGGGACCTACGAGCAGTACTTC
TRBJ2-1,-,12,TRBV4-2,-,CASKDRVNEQFF,TGTGCCAGCAAAGATAGAGTCAATGAGCAGTTCTTC
TRBJ2-7,-,14,TRBV19,TRBD1,CASRETGNSYEQYF,TGTGCCAGTAGGGAGACAGGGAACTCCTACGAGCAGTACTTC
TRBJ2-7,-,14,TRBV6-1,TRBD1,CASSERGQSYEQYF,TGTGCCAGCAGTGAGAGGGGACAGTCCTACGAGCAGTACTTC
TRBJ2-1,-,15,TRBV9,-,CASSPDPRTGTEQFF,TGTGCCAGCAGCCCTGACCCGCGTACCGGGACAGAGCAGTTCTTC
TRBJ2-1,once,15,TRBV9,TRBD2,CASSVLLAGDNEQFF,TGTGCCAGCAGCGTACTACTAGCGGGAGACAATGAGCAGTTCTTC
TRBJ2-6,-,15,TRBV18,-,CASSPEARGANVLTF,TGTGCCAGCTCACCAGAGGCCCGAGGGGCCAACGTCCTGACTTTC
TRBJ2-7,-,13,TRBV4-2,TRBD1,CASSQGQNYEQYF,TGTGCCAGCAGCCAGGGACAGAACTACGAGCAGTACTTC
TRBJ2-3,once,14,TRBV7-6,-,CASSFGGSTDTQYF,TGTGCCAGCAGCTTTGGAGGGAGCACAGATACGCAGTATTTT
TRBJ1-5,-,17,TRBV18,TRBD1,CASSPRQGGLGNQPQHF,TGTGCCAGCTCACCACGACAGGGAGGTTTGGGCAATCAGCCCCAGCATTTT
TRBJ2-2,once,16,TRBV28,-,CASRGYLDTYTGELFF,TGTGCCAGCAGGGGGTACTTGGACACTTACACCGGGGAGCTGTTTTTT
TRBJ2-1,-,13,TRBV7-8,-,CASSLGTSSEQFF,TGTGCCAGCAGCTTAGGAACTAGCAGTGAGCAGTTCTTC
TRBJ1-2,-,20,TRBV10-3,-,CAISESMTQPLGRVLYGYTF,TGTGCCATCAGTGAGTCGATGACTCAACCGTTGGGGAGGGTACTCTATGGCTACACCTTC
TRBJ2-1,-,18,TRBV11-3,TRBD1,CASSAYSRQGGAYNEQFF,TGTGCCAGCAGCGCCTACTCCCGACAGGGCGGCGCCTACAATGAGCAGTTCTTC
TRBJ1-5,few,15,TRBV2,-,CASSGPGAGNQPQHF,TGTGCCAGCAGTGGTCCAGGGGCGGGCAATCAGCCCCAGCATTTT
TRBJ1-6,-,14,TRBV6-5,TRBD1,CASNGTGLNSPLHF,TGTGCCAGCAACGGGACAGGGTTGAATTCACCCCTCCACTTT
TRBJ2-6,-,18,TRBV5-1,TRBD1,CASSLKQGWVSGANVLTF,TGCGCCAGCAGCCTGAAACAGGGGTGGGTTTCTGGGGCCAACGTCCTGACTTTC
TRBJ2-3,few,15,TRBV10-1,-,CASSTTSGATDTQYF,TGCGCCAGCAGTACGACATCAGGTGCGACAGATACGCAGTATTTT
TRBJ2-3,-,17,TRBV15,TRBD1,CATSPPNVGQERDTQYF,TGTGCCACCAGCCCACCGAACGTTGGACAGGAGCGAGATACGCAGTATTTT
TRBJ2-1,-,15,TRBV5-4,-,CASSLGSPRSDEQFF,TGTGCCAGCAGCTTGGGGAGCCCCCGCTCCGATGAGCAGTTCTTC
TRBJ2-7,-,14,TRBV11-2,TRBD1,CASSSGTGLSGQYF,TGTGCCAGCAGCTCCGGGACAGGTCTCTCGGGGCAGTACTTC
TRBJ2-7,few,14,TRBV6-1,-,CASSEAVELGEQYF,TGTGCCAGCAGTGAAGCGGTGGAGCTCGGAGAGCAGTACTTC
TRBJ2-3,-,12,TRBV28,-,CATAHSTDTQYF,TGTGCCACCGCACACAGCACAGATACGCAGTATTTT
TRBJ2-7,-,16,TRBV7-6,-,CASSRSTPSPFYEQYF,TGTGCCAGCAGCCGCTCTACTCCAAGCCCCTTCTACGAGCAGTACTTC
TRBJ1-2,-,14,TRBV7-9,-,CASSLRQSVYGYTF,TGTGCCAGCAGCTTGAGACAGTCGGTCTATGGCTACACCTTC
TRBJ1-6,-,22,TRBV7-3,TRBD1,CASSLKARAVRGQESYNSPLHF,TGTGCCAGCAGCTTAAAAGCGAGGGCTGTTCGAGGACAGGAGTCATATAATTCACCCCTCCACTTT
TRBJ2-2,-,15,TRBV11-2,-,CASSSPGQNTGELFF,TGTGCCAGCAGCTCGCCGGGACAGAACACCGGGGAGCTGTTTTTT
TRBJ1-5,-,12,TRBV12-3/TRBV12-4,-,CASTLPPEPQHF,TGTGCCAGCACCCTCCCCCCGGAGCCCCAGCATTTT
TRBJ2-7,-,15,TRBV11-3,TRBD1,CASNSNRGSGNEQYF,TGTGCCAGCAACTCTAACAGGGGGTCCGGAAACGAGCAGTACTTC
TRBJ1-1,-,14,TRBV7-2,-,CASSLRAYSTEAFF,TGTGCCAGCAGCTTACGTGCATACAGCACTGAAGCTTTCTTT
TRBJ2-1,-,16,TRBV5-1,TRBD2,CASSLGLAGGQNEQFF,TGCGCCAGCAGCTTGGGACTAGCGGGAGGACAGAATGAGCAGTTCTTC
TRBJ2-5,-,15,TRBV7-2,TRBD1,CASSLGGTEKETQYF,TGTGCCAGCAGCTTAGGAGGGACAGAAAAAGAGACCCAGTACTTC
TRBJ1-2,once,13,TRBV5-4,-,CASSFDGNYGYTF,TGTGCCAGCAGCTTTGACGGGAACTATGGCTACACCTTC
TRBJ2-7,-,15,TRBV28,TRBD2,CASSSLAGGRDEQYF,TGTGCCAGCAGTTCCTTAGCGGGAGGTAGAGACGAGCAGTACTTC
TRBJ2-7,-,15,TRBV11-2,-,CASSLAFGLLYEQYF,TGTGCCAGCAGCTTAGCGTTTGGGCTGCTCTACGAGCAGTACTTC
TRBJ2-1,-,17,TRBV7-3,-,CASSLNSYLEGAREQFF,TGTGCCAGCAGCTTGAACTCTTACTTGGAGGGGGCACGGGAGCAGTTCTTC